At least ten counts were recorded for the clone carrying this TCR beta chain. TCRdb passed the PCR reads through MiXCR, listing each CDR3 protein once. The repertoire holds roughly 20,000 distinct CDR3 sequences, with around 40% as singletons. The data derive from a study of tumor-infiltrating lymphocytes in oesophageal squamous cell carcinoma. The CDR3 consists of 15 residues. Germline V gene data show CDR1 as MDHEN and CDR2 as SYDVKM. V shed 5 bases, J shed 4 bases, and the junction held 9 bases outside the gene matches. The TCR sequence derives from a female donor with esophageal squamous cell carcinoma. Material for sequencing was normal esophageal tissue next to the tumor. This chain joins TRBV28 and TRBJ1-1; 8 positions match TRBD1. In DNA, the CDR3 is TGTGCCAGCAGTCCCGCGGACAGGGTGGGCACTGAAGCTTTCTTT. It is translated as CASSPADRVGTEAFF. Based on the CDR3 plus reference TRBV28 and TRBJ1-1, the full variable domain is DVKVTQSSRYLVKRTGEKVFLECVQDMDHENMFWYRQDPGLGLRLIYFSYDVKMKEKGDIPEGYSVSREKKERFSLILESASTNQTSMYLCASSPADRVGTEAFFGQGTRLTVV.